This T cell receptor beta chain was identified during a study of CD8+CD57+ T cells in acquired aplastic anemia. Whole-study findings and limits: Simpson's diversity of CD8+ cells was not significantly different in patients compared with controls. Both patients and controls carried the same twenty-nine CD8+ CDR3 sequences.

Genomic DNA acted as the template from which TCR beta VDJ combination and CDR3 sequence profiling were carried out. One entry per CDR3 protein results from TCRdb running MiXCR on the reads. The top ten hold 40% to 50% of the sample, which has about 180,000 distinct CDR3 sequences, nearly 65% seen once. Details on this clonotype: What it binds is not known.

Sequenced patients had shown CD8+CD57+ cell expansion by flow cytometry. Trimming took off 0 bases at V and 9 bases at J, with 14 bases between the two ends. Germline V gene data show CDR1 as SGHTA and CDR2 as FQGTGA. The CDR3 sequence is 14 residues long. Sequencing was done on a sample of sorted CD4+, CD8+, or CD8+CD57+ T cells (not recorded which) from PBMCs. This chain connects TRBV7-3 to TRBJ1-2; D may be TRBD1 (5 bases). The TCR was taken from a human donor with aplastic anemia. CDR3 in DNA: TGTGCCAGCAGCTTAACCGGCAGGGAAGTTCGCTACACCTTC. Translated, it gives CASSLTGREVRYTF.